This T cell receptor (beta chain) was recovered during a study of blood T cells in healthy people across ages. This CDR3 comprises 16 residues. Germline loops: CDR1 KGHSH, CDR2 LQKENI. V lost 3 bases, J lost 8 bases, and 10 bases stayed unmatched. Through a sample-barcoded 5' primer and a J-beta primer mix, a second PCR was run for roughly 7 to 11 cycles. TCRdb analysed the 5' RACE reads with MiXCR anew, one entry per CDR3 protein. This sample carries hundreds of thousands of distinct CDR3 sequences, 40% to 50% of them seen once, and the ten largest clones take 30%. The clonotype originates from a man at least 80 years old in good health. V and J are TRBV18 and TRBJ1-2; TRBD1 matches at 12 bases. Sequences were obtained from blood. CDR3 bases: TGTGCCAGCTCACCGGGTTCCGGGACAGGGGGCGAGGGCTACACCTTC. Its translation: CASSPGSGTGGEGYTF.